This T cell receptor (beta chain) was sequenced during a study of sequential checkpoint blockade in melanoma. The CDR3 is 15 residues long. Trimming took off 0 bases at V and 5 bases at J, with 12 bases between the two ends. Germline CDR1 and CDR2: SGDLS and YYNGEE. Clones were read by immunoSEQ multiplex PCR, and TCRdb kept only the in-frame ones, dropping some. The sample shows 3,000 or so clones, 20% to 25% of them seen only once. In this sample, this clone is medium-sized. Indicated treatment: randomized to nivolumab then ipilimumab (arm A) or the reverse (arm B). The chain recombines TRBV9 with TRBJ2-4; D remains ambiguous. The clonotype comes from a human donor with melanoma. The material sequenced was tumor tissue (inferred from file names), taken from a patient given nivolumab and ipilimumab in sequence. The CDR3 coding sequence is TGTGCCAGCAGCGTAGGACCTAACGCCCAAAACATTCAGTACTTC. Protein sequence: CASSVGPNAQNIQYF.